The present TCR beta chain was sequenced within a study of radiotherapy plus CTLA-4 blockade in lung cancer. The method was immunoSEQ multiplex PCR; TCRdb's version includes in-frame clones alone and lacks a portion of them. The sample shows 120,000 or so clones, approximately 90% of them seen only once. Study findings and constraints: Radiotherapy plus ipilimumab was followed by expansion in blood of tumor-derived TCR clones.

The CDR3 is made up of 14 amino acids. The germline V and J ends were trimmed by 6 bases and 2 bases, with 12 bases remaining between them. Germline V gene data show CDR1 as MNHEY and CDR2 as SVGAGI. With regard to this clone: Its antigen is unidentified.

This chain uses TRBV6-5 with TRBJ2-3; the D is unclear. Sequenced here: peripheral blood, sampled from a patient treated with radiotherapy plus ipilimumab. This sequence originates from a human donor with non-small cell lung cancer that progressed on radiotherapy plus ipilimumab. The CDR3 region has the DNA TGTGCCAGCAGACCGACTCTAACCACAGATACGCAGTATTTT. Protein product: CASRPTLTTDTQYF.